The 9 T cell receptor beta chains reported below all come from one sample, sequenced in a study of long-term antiretroviral therapy in people with HIV (dated by TCRdb to the early 2020s). Sequencing of the TRB variable region was done with the immunoSEQ hsTCRB v3.0 assay at survey level resolution. The table comes from immuneACCESS by way of TCRdb, which keeps in-frame sequences with V and J called. Part of the clones is missing from these tables; in studies checked, under half for an unresolved V gene and the rest for unknown reasons. The sample table contains around 26,000 clones; only one count was recorded for around 83% of them. Approximately 14% of the sample lies in the top ten. Sample: unsorted PBMCs, taken 2.9 years after starting antiretroviral therapy. The receptor set was obtained from a man aged 45-60 years with HIV.

J is TRBJ2-5 and V is TRBV7-2; 9 bases match TRBD2. The germline V gene encodes CDR1 SGHTA and CDR2 FQGNSA. Trimming at V came to 2 bases and at J to 3 bases, leaving 10 bases not matched to a gene. The CDR3 loop spans 17 amino acids. The CDR3 sequence: CASSLTPLLAGEETQYF. Here the CDR3 DNA reads TGTGCCAGCAGCTTAACGCCCCTATTAGCGGGGGAAGAGACCCAGTACTTC. Variable domain in full (rest from reference TRBV7-2 and TRBJ2-5): GAGVSQSPSNKVTEKGKDVELRCDPISGHTALYWYRQSLGQGLEFLIYFQGNSAPDKSGLPSDRFSAERTGGSVSTLTIQRTQQEDSAVYLCASSLTPLLAGEETQYFGPGTRLLVL.

V and J are TRBV15 and TRBJ2-3; 10 positions agree with TRBD2. This CDR3 contains 16 residues. Germline V CDR1 and CDR2: LNHNV, YYDKDF (reference sequence). V trimming: 3 bases; J trimming: 2 bases; junction bases outside the gene matches: 5. In DNA, the CDR3 is TGTGCCACCAGCAGGAGAACTAGCGGGGTCACAGATACGCAGTATTTT. Encoded protein: CATSRRTSGVTDTQYF.

V and J are TRBV29-1 and TRBJ1-1, with D possibly TRBD1 on 5 matching bases. Germline lookup yields CDR1 SQVTM and CDR2 ANQGSEA. Trimming removed 7 bases from V and 0 bases from J, with 30 bases in between. The CDR3 runs 19 residues. The CDR3: CSAAGSLSRRGVMNTEAFF. CDR3 nucleotide sequence: TGCAGCGCCGCAGGCTCACTGTCCCGACGGGGGGTTATGAACACTGAAGCTTTCTTT.

The chain links TRBV15 to TRBJ2-7; 7 positions match TRBD2. Germline CDR1 and CDR2: LNHNV and YYDKDF (reference sequence). This CDR3 is built from 14 residues. The V gene end was trimmed by 3 bases and the J gene end by 6 bases; junction bases not matched to a gene: 8. The CDR3 DNA reads as TGTGCCACCAGCAGTAGGGTCCCGGGGGGCGAGCAGTACTTC. As protein: CATSSRVPGGEQYF.

This clone has just a few counts. The chain couples TRBV2 to TRBJ1-1; D call uncertain. The CDR3 sequence is 13 residues long. CDR1 and CDR2 (germline): SNHLY, FYNNEI. Trimming took 7 bases from V and 2 from J, leaving 11 bases between them. CDR3 loop: CASMPDQNTEAFF. The CDR3 DNA follows: TGTGCCAGCATGCCGGATCAAAACACTGAAGCTTTCTTT.

This rearrangement joins TRBV6-4 to TRBJ2-3, with 10 bases matching TRBD2. The CDR3 extends over 16 amino acids. CDR1 and CDR2 (germline): MRHNA, SNTAGT. The ends lost 0 bases at V and 4 bases at J; junction bases unmatched: 4. The CDR3 region has the DNA TGTGCCAGCAGTGACTCGAGCAGCGGGGGGGCAGATACGCAGTATTTT. Translated: CASSDSSSGGADTQYF.

This chain connects TRBV7-9 to TRBJ1-4, with D possibly matching TRBD1 (5 bases). The ends were cut back, 3 bases at V and 5 bases at J, with 10 bases in the middle. Germline V CDR1 and CDR2: SEHNR, FQNEAQ (reference sequence). The CDR3 runs 14 residues. CDR3 in DNA: TGTGCCAGCAGCTTGGGGGAGGGGAATGAAAAACTGTTTTTT. Residues: CASSLGEGNEKLFF.

V gene TRBV19 combines with J gene TRBJ2-7; 7 bases line up with TRBD2. CDR1 is LNHDA, CDR2 SQIVND, per germline (reference sequence). Trimming removed 6 bases from V and 4 bases from J; junction bases left unmatched: 12. The CDR3 sequence is 15 residues long. DNA of the CDR3: TGTGCCAGTAGGATGGCTGGGGGGGGGACGTACGAGCAGTACTTC. Translating gives CASRMAGGGTYEQYF.

This clone has only one observation. The rearrangement joins TRBV6-5 to TRBJ2-3; D perhaps matches TRBD2 (7 bases). V was clipped by 4 bases and J by 4 bases, with 9 bases between them. The CDR3 contains 13 residues. Germline V CDR1 and CDR2: MNHEY, SVGAGI. CDR3 amino acids: CASSWGGSDTQYF. CDR3 DNA sequence: TGTGCCAGCAGTTGGGGGGGCTCAGATACGCAGTATTTT.